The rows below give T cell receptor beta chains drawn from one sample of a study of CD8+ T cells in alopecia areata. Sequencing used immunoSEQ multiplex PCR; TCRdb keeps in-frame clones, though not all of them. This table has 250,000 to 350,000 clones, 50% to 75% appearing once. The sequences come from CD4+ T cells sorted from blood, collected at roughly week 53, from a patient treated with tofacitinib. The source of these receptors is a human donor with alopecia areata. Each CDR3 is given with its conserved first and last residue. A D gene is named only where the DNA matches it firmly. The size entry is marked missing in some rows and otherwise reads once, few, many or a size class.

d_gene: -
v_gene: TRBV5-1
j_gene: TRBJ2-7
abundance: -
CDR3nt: TGCGCCAGCAGCGTAGGGCCAGCGTCGGCCGAGCAGTACTTC
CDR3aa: CASSVGPASAEQYF

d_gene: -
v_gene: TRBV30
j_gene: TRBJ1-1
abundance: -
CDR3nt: TGTGCCTGGAGTTCGGAGAACACTGAAGCTTTCTTT
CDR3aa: CAWSSENTEAFF

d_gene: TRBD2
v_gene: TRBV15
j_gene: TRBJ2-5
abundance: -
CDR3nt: TGTGCCACCAGCCCAGGGACTAGCGGGGGGAAGTCAGAGACCCAGTACTTC
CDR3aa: CATSPGTSGGKSETQYF

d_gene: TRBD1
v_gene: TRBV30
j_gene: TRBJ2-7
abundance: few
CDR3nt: TGTGCCTGGAACAGGGGCCTATCCTACGAGCAGTACTTC
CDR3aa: CAWNRGLSYEQYF

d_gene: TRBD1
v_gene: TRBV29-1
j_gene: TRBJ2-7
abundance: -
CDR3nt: TGCAGCGTCGCCGACAGGGGGATCCCCTACGAGCAGTACTTC
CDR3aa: CSVADRGIPYEQYF

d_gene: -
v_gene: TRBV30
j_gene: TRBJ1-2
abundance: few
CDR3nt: TGTGCCTGGAGCGGCCTTCAAGGACTCTATGGCTACACCTTC
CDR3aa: CAWSGLQGLYGYTF

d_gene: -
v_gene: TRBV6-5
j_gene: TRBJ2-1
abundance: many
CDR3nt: TGTGCCAGCAGTTGGGGTAGCAAAGGCAATGAGCAGTTCTTC
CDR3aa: CASSWGSKGNEQFF

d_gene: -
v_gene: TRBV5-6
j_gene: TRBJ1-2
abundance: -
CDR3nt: TGTGCCAGCAGCTTAACGGTCTCGGGCTACACCTTC
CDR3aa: CASSLTVSGYTF

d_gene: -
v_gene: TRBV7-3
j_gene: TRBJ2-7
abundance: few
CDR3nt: TGTGCCAGCAGCTTAACGGGTTACGAGCAGTACTTC
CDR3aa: CASSLTGYEQYF

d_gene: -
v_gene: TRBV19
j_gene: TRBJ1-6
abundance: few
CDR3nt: TGTGCCAGTAGTACCTTTTACGGCAATTCACCCCTCCACTTT
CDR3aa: CASSTFYGNSPLHF

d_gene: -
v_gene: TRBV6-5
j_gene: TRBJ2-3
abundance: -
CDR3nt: TGTGCCAGCAGGTCTCCGGGGGAAGATACGCAGTATTTT
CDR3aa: CASRSPGEDTQYF

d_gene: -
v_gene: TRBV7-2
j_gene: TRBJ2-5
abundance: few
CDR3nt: TGTGCCAGCACCCTCCGGGTCTTTCAAGAGACCCAGTACTTC
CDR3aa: CASTLRVFQETQYF

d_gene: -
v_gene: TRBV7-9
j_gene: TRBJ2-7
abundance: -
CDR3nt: TGTGCCAGCAGCTTCCAGGGTCACGAGCAGTACTTC
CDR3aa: CASSFQGHEQYF

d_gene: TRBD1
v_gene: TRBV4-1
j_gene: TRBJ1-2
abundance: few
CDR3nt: TGCGCCAGCAGCCAAGGTCGACAGGGGATTGCTGGCTACACCTTC
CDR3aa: CASSQGRQGIAGYTF

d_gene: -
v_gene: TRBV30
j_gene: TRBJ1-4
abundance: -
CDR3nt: TGTGCCTGGAGTGTACTCAGGAAGACGTCCCGGACTAATGAAAAACTGTTTTTT
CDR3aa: CAWSVLRKTSRTNEKLFF

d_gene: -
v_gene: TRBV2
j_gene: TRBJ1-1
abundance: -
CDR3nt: TGTGCCAGCAGCCCATGGGTATCCAACACTGAAGCTTTCTTT
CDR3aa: CASSPWVSNTEAFF

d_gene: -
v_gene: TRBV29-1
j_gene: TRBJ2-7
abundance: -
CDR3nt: TGCAGCGTTGTGGGGGGCTACTCCTACGAGCAGTACTTC
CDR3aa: CSVVGGYSYEQYF

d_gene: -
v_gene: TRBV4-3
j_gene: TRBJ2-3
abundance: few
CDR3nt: TGCGCCAGCAGCCAAGATATGAGGGGATTGGCAGATACGCAGTATTTT
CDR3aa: CASSQDMRGLADTQYF

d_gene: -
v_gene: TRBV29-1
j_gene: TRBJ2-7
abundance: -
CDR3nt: TGCAGCGTTGAAGTGGTGACAGGTTACGAGCAGTACTTC
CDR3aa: CSVEVVTGYEQYF

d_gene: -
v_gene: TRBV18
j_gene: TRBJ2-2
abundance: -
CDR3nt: TGTGCCAGCTCAGAGCCGACGGGGAACACCGGGGAGCTGTTTTTT
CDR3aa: CASSEPTGNTGELFF

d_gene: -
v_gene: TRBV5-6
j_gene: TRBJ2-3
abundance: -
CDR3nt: TGTGCCAGCAGCTCCTATGACCCCACTGGCACAGATACGCAGTATTTT
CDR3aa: CASSSYDPTGTDTQYF

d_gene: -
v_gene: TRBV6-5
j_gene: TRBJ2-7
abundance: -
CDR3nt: TGTGCCAGCAGACTTGCCGGGACAATTCCCTACGAGCAGTACTTC
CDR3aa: CASRLAGTIPYEQYF

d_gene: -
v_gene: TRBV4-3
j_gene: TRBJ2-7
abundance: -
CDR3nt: TGCGCCAGCAGCCAAGATCTGCGCAGAAACTACGAGCAGTACTTC
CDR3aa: CASSQDLRRNYEQYF

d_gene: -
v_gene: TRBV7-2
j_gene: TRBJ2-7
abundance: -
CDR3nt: TGTGCCAGCAGCTTATCGGGGAGGACCACCAGGGGCGAGCAGTACTTC
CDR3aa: CASSLSGRTTRGEQYF

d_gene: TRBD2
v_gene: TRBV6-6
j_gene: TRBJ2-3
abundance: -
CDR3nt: TGTGCCAGCAGCTCCAGCGGGGGGTGGACAGATACGCAGTATTTT
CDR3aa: CASSSSGGWTDTQYF

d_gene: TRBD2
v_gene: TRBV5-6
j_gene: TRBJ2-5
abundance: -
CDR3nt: TGTGCCAGCAGCTTCGGGACTAGTGTGGAGACCCAGTACTTC
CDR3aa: CASSFGTSVETQYF

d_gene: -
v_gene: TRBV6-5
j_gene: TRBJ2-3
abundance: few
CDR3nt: TGTGCCAGCAGTTACATGGTCCAGGGATTAGATACGCAGTATTTT
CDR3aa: CASSYMVQGLDTQYF

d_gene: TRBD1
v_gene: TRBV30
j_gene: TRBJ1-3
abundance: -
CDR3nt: TGTGCCTGGAGTGTAGGCAGGGGGGCTGGAAACACCATATATTTT
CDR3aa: CAWSVGRGAGNTIYF

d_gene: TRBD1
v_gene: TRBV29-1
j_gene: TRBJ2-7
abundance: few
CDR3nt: TGCAGCGTTTGCCGAGGGACAGGGGACTCCTACGAGCAGTACTTC
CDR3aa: CSVCRGTGDSYEQYF

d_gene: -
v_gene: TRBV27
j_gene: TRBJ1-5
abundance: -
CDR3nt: TGTGCCAGCAGTTTATCATGGGCCCCAGGGACCCATCAGCCCCAGCATTTT
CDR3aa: CASSLSWAPGTHQPQHF

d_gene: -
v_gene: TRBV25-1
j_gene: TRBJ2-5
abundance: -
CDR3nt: TGTGCCAGCTGTCGGGGCCAAGAGACCCAGTACTTC
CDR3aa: CASCRGQETQYF

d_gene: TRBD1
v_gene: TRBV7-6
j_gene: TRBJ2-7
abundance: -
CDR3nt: TGTGCCAGCAGCTTAAGTGGGACAGGGCCCTACGAGCAGTACTTC
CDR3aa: CASSLSGTGPYEQYF

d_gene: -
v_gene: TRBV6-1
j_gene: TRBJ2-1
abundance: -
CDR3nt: TGTGCCAGCGGAGGGGCTGCGAGCTCCTACAATGAGCAGTTCTTC
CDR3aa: CASGGAASSYNEQFF

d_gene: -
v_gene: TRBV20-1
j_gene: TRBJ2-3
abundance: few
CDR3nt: TGCAGTGCGGCGACGGCAGATACGCAGTATTTT
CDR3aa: CSAATADTQYF

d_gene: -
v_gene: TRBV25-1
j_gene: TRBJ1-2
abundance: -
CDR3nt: TGTGCCAGCAGTGCAGGACCGCATGGCTACACCTTC
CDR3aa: CASSAGPHGYTF

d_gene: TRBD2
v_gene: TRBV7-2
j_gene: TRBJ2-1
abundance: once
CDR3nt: TGTGCCAGCAGCCCAGGACTAGTGGGGTACAATGAGCAGTTCTTC
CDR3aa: CASSPGLVGYNEQFF

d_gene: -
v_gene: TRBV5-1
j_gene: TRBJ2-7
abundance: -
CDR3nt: TGCGCCAGCAGCTTCTCAGGGTACGAGCAGTACTTC
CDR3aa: CASSFSGYEQYF

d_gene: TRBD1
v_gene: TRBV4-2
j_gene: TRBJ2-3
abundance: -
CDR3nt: TGTGCCAGCAGCCCCCTGGACAGGGTGACAGATACGCAGTATTTT
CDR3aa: CASSPLDRVTDTQYF

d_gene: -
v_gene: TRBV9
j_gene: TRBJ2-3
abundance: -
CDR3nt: TGTGCCAGCAGCGTAGGCGTGGGTGACTCGACAGATACGCAGTATTTT
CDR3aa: CASSVGVGDSTDTQYF

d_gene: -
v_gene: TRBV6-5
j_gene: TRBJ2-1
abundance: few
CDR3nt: TGTGCCAGCAGTTACGAGCATAGCGTGGACAATGAGCAGTTCTTC
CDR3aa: CASSYEHSVDNEQFF

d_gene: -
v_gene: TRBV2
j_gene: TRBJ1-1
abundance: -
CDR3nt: TGTGCCAACCCCCGAGGGGAAGGCACTGAAGCTTTCTTT
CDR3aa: CANPRGEGTEAFF

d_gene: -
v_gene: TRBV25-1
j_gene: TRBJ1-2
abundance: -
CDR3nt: TGTGCCAGCAGTGAATGGGGGGCTGGCTACACCTTC
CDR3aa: CASSEWGAGYTF

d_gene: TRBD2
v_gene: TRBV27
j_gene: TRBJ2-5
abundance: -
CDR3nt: TGTGCCAGCAGATACCTAGCGGGGGGGGAAGAGACCCAGTACTTC
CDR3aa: CASRYLAGGEETQYF

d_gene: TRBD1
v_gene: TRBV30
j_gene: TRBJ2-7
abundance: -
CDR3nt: TGTGCCTACCGGGACAGTGGATACGAGCAGTACTTC
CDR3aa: CAYRDSGYEQYF

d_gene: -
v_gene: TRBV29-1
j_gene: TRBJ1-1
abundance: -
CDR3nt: TGCAGCCTGGGTGTGGGGGGCCCCATGAACACTGAAGCTTTCTTT
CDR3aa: CSLGVGGPMNTEAFF

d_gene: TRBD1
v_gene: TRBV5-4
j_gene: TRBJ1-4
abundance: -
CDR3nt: TGTGCCAGCAGCTGGGACAGGGGGGGCGAAAAACTGTTTTTT
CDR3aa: CASSWDRGGEKLFF

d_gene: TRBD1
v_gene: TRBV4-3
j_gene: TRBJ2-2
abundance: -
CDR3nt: TGCGCCAGCAGCCAGCGTACAGGGGGCAACGGGGAGCTGTTTTTT
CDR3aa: CASSQRTGGNGELFF

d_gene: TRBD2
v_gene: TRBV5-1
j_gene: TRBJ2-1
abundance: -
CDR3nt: TGCGCCAGCAGCCTAACTAGCGGGGGGTACCCCTACAATGAGCAGTTCTTC
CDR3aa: CASSLTSGGYPYNEQFF

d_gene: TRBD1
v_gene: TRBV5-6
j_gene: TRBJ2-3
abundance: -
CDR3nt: TGTGCCAGCAGCATAGCCGGGACAGGAAGAACTAGCACAGATACGCAGTATTTT
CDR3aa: CASSIAGTGRTSTDTQYF

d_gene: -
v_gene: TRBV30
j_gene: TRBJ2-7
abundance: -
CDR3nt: TGTGCCTGGAGTGCTCAGGGGTACGAGCAGTACTTC
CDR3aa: CAWSAQGYEQYF

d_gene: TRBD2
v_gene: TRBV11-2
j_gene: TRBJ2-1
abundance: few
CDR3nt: TGTGCCAGCAGCCAGCGGGGGAGCTCCTACAATGAGCAGTTCTTC
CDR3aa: CASSQRGSSYNEQFF

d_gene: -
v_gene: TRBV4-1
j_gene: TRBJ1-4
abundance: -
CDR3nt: TGCGCCAGCAGCCAAGAGTGGGCTAATGAAAAACTGTTTTTT
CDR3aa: CASSQEWANEKLFF

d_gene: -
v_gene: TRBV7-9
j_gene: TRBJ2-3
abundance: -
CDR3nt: TGTGCCAGCCTCTTAGGAGGGGACACCATCACAGATACGCAGTATTTT
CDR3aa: CASLLGGDTITDTQYF

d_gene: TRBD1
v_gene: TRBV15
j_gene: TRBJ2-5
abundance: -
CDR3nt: TGTGCCACCACGAGGGACAGCCAAGAGACCCAGTACTTC
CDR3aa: CATTRDSQETQYF

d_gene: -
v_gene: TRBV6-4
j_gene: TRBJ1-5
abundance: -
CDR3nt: TGTGCCAGCAGTGTCGCGGCTGGGCAGCCCCAGCATTTT
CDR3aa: CASSVAAGQPQHF

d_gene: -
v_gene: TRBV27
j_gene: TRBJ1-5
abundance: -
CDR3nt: -
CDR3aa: CASSFRGRDQPQHF

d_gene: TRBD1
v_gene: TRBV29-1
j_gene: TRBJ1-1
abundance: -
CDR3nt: TGCAGCGGGATCAGGGGGCGGGTTACTGAAGCTTTCTTT
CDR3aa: CSGIRGRVTEAFF

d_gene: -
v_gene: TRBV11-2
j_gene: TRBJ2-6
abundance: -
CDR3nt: TGTGCCAGCAGGAGAGTCTCTGGGGCCAACGTCCTGACTTTC
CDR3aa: CASRRVSGANVLTF

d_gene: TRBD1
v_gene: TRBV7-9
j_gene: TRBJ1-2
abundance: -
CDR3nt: TGTGCCAGCAGCGTAGGGGACAGCGAAACGAGAGGCTACACCTTC
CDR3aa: CASSVGDSETRGYTF

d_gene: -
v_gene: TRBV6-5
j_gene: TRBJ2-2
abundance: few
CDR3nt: TGTGCCAGCAGAATGTCGGGGTCCGACACCGGGGAGCTGTTTTTT
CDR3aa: CASRMSGSDTGELFF